This T cell receptor (beta chain) was documented in a study of control samples from healthy donors and cancer patients. The method was immunoSEQ multiplex PCR; TCRdb's version includes in-frame clones alone and lacks a portion of them. The data show tens of thousands of clones, with 80% to 90% seen just once and about 12% held by the top ten. The CDR3 has 12 residues. V was shortened by 2 bases and J by 7 bases, with 6 bases between the two germline ends. The chain has TRBV12-3 or TRBV12-4 and TRBJ1-5, with D uncertain. The sequenced sample was PBMCs. This sequence was found in an older woman with lung cancer. The CDR3 loop reads CASSLLGQPQHF. DNA for the CDR3: TGTGCCAGCAGTTTATTAGGGCAGCCCCAGCATTTT.